This TCR beta chain was identified in a study of early T cells in non-severe SARS-CoV-2 infection. About the study: The study sequenced bulk RNA from unsorted whole blood, with chains unpaired.

Separate cDNA molecules each had unique molecular identifiers attached to them. MiXCR, run by TCRdb on the 5' RACE reads, gives a single entry per CDR3 protein. This repertoire shows about 55,000 distinct CDR3 sequences, 5.5% to 8.5% found once; its top ten account for about 5.8%. This clonotype was counted at least ten times. Its matching antigen is unknown. Looked up from germline, CDR1 is SGHTA and CDR2 is FQGNSA. The CDR3 contains 15 residues. Trimming removed 0 bases at V and 1 base at J, with 9 bases between. Study-wide results and limits: Sequences matched to VDJdb favored anti-spike CD8 responses, while private and CD4 specificities were missed.

The TCR comes from an adult who was a healthcare worker with PCR-confirmed SARS-CoV-2 infection or an uninfected control (not recorded which). Here the sequenced sample was whole blood, taken at baseline. The J gene is TRBJ1-1, the V gene TRBV7-2; D is perhaps TRBD1 (5 bases). The CDR3, as DNA: TGTGCCAGCAGCTTAGCCGGGACCCCGAACACTGAAGCTTTCTTT. Protein product: CASSLAGTPNTEAFF.